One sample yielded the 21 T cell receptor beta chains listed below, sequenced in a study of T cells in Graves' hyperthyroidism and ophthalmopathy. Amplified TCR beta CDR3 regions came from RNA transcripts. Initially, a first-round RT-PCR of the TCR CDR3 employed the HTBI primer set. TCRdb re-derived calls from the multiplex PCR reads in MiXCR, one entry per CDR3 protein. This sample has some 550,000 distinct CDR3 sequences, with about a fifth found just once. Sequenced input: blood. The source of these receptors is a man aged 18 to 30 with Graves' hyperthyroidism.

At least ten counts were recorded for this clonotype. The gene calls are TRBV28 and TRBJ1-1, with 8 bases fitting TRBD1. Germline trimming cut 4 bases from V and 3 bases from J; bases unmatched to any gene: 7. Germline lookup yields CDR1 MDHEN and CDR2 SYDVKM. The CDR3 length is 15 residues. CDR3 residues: CASSSPTGVDTEAFF. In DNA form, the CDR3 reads TGTGCCAGCAGTTCCCCGACAGGGGTAGACACTGAAGCTTTCTTT.

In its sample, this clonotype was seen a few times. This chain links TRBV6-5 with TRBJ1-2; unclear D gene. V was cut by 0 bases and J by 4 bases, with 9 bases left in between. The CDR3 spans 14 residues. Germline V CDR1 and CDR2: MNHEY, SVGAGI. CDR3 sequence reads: CASSYSAVAYGYTF. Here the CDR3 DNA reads TGTGCCAGCAGTTACTCGGCAGTGGCCTATGGCTACACCTTC.

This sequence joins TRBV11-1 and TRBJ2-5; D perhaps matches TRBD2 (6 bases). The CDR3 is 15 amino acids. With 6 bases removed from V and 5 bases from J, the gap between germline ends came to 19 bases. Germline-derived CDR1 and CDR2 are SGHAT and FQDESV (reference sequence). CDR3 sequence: CASSPVRRERETQYF. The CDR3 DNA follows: TGTGCCAGCAGTCCCGTAAGGCGGGAACGGGAGACCCAGTACTTC.

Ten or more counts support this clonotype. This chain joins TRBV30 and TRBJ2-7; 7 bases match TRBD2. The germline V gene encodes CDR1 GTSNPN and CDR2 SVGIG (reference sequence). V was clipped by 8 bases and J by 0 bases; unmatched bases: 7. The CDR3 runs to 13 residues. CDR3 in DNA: TGTGCCGGGGGGGAACCCGGCTCCTACGAGCAGTACTTC. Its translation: CAGGEPGSYEQYF.

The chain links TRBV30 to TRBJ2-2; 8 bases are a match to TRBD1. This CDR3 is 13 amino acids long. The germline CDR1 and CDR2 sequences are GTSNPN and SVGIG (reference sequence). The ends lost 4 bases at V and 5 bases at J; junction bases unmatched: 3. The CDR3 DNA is TGTGCCTGGACCAGGGGGCTGACCGGGGAGCTGTTTTTT. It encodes CAWTRGLTGELFF.

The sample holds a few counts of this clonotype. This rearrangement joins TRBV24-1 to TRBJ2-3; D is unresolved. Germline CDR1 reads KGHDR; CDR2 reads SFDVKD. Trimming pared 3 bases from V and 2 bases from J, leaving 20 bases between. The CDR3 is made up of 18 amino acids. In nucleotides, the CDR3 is TGTGCCACCAGTGATCCCATCCGGACCCCCAATATCACAGATACGCAGTATTTT. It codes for CATSDPIRTPNITDTQYF.

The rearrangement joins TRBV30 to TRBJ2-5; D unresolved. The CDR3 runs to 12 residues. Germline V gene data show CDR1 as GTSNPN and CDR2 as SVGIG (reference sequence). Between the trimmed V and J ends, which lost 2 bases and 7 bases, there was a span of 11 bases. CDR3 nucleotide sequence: TGTGCCTGGAGTTCAGCTTGGGGGACCCAGTACTTC. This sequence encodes CAWSSAWGTQYF.

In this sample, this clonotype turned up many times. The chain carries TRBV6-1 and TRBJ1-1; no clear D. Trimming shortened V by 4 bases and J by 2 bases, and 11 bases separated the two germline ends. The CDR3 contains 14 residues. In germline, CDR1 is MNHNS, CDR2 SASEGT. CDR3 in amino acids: CASSVTWGNTEAFF. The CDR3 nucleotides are TGTGCCAGCAGTGTTACGTGGGGAAACACTGAAGCTTTCTTT.

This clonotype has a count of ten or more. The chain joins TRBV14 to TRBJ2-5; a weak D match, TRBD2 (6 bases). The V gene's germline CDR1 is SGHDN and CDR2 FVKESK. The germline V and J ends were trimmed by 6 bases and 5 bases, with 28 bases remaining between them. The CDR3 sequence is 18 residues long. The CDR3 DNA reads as TGTGCCAGCAGTCCAGGGAGTTTGGGGCTAGCGCCGGTGGAGACCCAGTACTTC. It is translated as CASSPGSLGLAPVETQYF.

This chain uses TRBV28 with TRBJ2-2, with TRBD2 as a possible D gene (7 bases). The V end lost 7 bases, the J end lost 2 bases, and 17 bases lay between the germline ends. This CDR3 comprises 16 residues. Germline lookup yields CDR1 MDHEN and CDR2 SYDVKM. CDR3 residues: CASTKLGGPNTGELFF. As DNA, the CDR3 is TGTGCCAGCACAAAACTGGGGGGGCCCAACACCGGGGAGCTGTTTTTT.

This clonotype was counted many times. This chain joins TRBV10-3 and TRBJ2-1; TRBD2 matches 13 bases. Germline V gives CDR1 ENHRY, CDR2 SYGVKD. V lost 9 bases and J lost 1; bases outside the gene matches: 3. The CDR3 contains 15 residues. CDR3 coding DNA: TGTGCCATAGGGACTAGCGGGGTGTCCTACAATGAGCAGTTCTTC. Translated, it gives CAIGTSGVSYNEQFF.

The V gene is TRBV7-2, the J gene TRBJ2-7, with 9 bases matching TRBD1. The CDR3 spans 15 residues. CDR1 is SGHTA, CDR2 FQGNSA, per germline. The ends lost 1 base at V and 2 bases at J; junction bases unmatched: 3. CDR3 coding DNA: TGTGCCAGCAGCTTAGGCCGGGACAGGGCCTACGAGCAGTACTTC. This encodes CASSLGRDRAYEQYF.

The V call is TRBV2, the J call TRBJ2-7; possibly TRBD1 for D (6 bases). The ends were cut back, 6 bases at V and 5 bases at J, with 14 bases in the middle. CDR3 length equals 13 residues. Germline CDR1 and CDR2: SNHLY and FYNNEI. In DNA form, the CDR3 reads TGTGCCAGCAGGCAGGAACAGGGCCACGAGCAGTACTTC. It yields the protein CASRQEQGHEQYF.

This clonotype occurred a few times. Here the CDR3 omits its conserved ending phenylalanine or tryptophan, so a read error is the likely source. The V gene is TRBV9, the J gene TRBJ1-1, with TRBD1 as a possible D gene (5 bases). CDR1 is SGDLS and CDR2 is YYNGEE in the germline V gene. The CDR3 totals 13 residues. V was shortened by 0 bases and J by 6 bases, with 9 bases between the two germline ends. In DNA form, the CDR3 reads TGTGCCAGCAGCGTAGAAGGGGCCTCTGAAGCTTTCCTT. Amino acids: CASSVEGASEAFL.

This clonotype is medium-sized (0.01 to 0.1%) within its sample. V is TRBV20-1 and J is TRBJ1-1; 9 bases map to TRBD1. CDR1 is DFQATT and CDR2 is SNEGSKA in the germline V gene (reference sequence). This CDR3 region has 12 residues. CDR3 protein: CSEQGAGTEAFF. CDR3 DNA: TGCAGCGAACAGGGGGCGGGAACTGAAGCTTTCTTT.

CDR3 nucleotides: TGTGCCAGCAGTTCAAGGGAGGGGAGCTCTGGAAACACCATATATTTT. Translation gives CASSSREGSSGNTIYF. The chain employs TRBV27 and TRBJ1-3; D is possibly TRBD1 (5 bases). The germline gives CDR1 MNHEY, CDR2 SMNVEV (reference sequence). The CDR3 loop spans 16 amino acids. V lost 4 bases and J 0 bases, leaving 13 bases between the germline ends.

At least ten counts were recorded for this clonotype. DNA of the CDR3: TGTGCCAGCAGTCCCTGGGTTAGCCAAGAGACCCAGTACTTC. The encoded protein is CASSPWVSQETQYF. The chain recombines TRBV6-4 with TRBJ2-5; D unclear. CDR3 length: 14 residues. Germline loops: CDR1 MRHNA, CDR2 SNTAGT. The V and J ends lost 5 bases and 1 base respectively, with 11 bases between them.

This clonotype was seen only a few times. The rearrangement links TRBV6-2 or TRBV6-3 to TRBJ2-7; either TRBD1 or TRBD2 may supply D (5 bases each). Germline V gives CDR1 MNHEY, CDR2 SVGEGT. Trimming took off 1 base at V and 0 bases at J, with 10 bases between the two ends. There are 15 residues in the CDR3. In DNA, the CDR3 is TGTGCCAGCAGTTACTGGGGACGGGCCTCCTACGAGCAGTACTTC. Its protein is CASSYWGRASYEQYF.

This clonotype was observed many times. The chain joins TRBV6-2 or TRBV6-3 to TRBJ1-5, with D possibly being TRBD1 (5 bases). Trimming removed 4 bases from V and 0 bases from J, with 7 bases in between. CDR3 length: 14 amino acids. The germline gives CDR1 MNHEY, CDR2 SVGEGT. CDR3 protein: CASSLTVSNQPQHF. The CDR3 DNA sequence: TGTGCCAGCAGTTTGACAGTTAGCAATCAGCCCCAGCATTTT.

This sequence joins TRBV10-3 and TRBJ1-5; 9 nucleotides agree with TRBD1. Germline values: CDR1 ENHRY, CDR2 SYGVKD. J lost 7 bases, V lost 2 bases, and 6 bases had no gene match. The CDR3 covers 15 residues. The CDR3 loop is CAISERTGDHQPQHF. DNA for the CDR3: TGTGCCATCAGTGAGCGGACAGGGGATCACCAGCCCCAGCATTTT.

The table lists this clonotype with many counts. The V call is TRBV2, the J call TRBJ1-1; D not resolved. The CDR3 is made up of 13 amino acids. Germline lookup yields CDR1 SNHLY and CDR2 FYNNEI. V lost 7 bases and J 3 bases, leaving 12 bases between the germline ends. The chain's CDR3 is CASTRWMDTEAFF. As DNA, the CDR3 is TGTGCCAGCACGCGGTGGATGGACACTGAAGCTTTCTTT.